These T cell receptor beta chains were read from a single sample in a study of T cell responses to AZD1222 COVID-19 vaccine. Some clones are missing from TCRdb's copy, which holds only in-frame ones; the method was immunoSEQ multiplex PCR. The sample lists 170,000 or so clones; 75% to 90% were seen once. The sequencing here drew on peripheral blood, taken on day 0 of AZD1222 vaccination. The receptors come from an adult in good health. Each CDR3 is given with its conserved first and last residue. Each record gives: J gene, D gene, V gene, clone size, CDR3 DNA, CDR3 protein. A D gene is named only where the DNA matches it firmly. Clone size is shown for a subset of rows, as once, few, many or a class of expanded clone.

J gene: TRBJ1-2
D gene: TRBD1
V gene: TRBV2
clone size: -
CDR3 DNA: TGTGCCAGCAGTTTCGACAGGGATAATGGCTACACCTTC
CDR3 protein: CASSFDRDNGYTF

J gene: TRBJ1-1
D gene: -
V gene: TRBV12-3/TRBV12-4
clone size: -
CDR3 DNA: TGTGCCAGCAGGCCTACATTATGGGGGGCCGCTTTCTTT
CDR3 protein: CASRPTLWGAAFF

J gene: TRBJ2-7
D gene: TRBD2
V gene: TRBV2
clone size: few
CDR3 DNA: TGTGCCAGCAGTGAAGAGCGGGGTCTGGTGGGCAACGAGCAGTACTTC
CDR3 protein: CASSEERGLVGNEQYF

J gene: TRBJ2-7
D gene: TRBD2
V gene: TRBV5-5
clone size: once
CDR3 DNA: TGTGCCAGCAGCTTGGAGTGGGGGGGCGAGCAGTACTTC
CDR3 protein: CASSLEWGGEQYF

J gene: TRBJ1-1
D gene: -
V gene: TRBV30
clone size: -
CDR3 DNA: TGTGCCTGCGCGAACCTCCCGGACAGAGTGAACACTGAAGCTTTCTTT
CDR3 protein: CACANLPDRVNTEAFF

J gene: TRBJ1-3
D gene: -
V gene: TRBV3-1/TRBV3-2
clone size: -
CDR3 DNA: TGTGCCAGCAGCCAAGGGGGTCACTCTGGAAACACCATATATTTT
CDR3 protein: CASSQGGHSGNTIYF

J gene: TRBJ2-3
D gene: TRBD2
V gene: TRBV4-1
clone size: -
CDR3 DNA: TGCGCCAGCAGCCCGACTAGCGGAACCCCGGGGGGGCAGTATTTT
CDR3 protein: CASSPTSGTPGGQYF

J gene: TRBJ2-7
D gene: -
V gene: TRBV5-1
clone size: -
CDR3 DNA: TGCGCCAGCAGCTTGGATTCGAACTCCTACGAGCAGTACTTC
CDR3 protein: CASSLDSNSYEQYF

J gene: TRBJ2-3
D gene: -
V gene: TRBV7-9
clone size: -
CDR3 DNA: TGTGCCAGCAGCTTAGCGCCGACCGCAGATACGCAGTATTTT
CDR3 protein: CASSLAPTADTQYF

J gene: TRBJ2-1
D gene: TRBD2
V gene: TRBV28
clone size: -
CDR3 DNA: TGTGCCAGCAGTTTCCCCTCAACGGTGGTCGGGAGGGGTAATGAGCAGTTCTTC
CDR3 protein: CASSFPSTVVGRGNEQFF

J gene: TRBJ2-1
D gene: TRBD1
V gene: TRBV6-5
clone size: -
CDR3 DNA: TGTGCCAGCAGGAGGGACAGGGGGAGTGAGCAGTTCTTC
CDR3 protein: CASRRDRGSEQFF

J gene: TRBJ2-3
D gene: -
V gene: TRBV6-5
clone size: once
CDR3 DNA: TGTGCCAGCAACAAGGGTCCCTGGGGAGATACGCAGTATTTT
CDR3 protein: CASNKGPWGDTQYF

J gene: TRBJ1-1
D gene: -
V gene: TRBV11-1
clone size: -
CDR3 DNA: TGTGCCAGCAGCTTAGGGAGGGGTCATGTGGAAGCTTTCTTT
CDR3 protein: CASSLGRGHVEAFF

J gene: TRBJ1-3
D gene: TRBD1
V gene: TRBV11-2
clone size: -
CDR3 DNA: TGTGCCAGCAGCTTAGATGTGGGACAGGGAGTTTCTGGAAACACCATATATTTT
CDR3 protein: CASSLDVGQGVSGNTIYF

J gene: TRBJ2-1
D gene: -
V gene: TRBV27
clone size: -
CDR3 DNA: TGTGCCAGCAGTGAGGGGTTCAATGAGCAGTTCTTC
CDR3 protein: CASSEGFNEQFF

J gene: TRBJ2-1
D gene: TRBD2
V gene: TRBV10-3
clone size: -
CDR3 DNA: TGTGCCATCAAAGGAACTAGCGCGAACAATGAGCAGTTCTTC
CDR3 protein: CAIKGTSANNEQFF

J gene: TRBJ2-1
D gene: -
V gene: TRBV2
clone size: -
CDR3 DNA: TGTGCCAGCAGTATAGCAGTTTACAATGAGCAGTTCTTC
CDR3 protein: CASSIAVYNEQFF

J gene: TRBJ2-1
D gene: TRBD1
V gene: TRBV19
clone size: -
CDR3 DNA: TGTGCCAGTAGTACCGGGACAGTCAATGAGCAGTTCTTC
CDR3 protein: CASSTGTVNEQFF

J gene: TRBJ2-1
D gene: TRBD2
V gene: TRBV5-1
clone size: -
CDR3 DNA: TGCGCCAGCAGCATAGCGGGAGGGAATGAGCAGTTCTTC
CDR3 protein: CASSIAGGNEQFF

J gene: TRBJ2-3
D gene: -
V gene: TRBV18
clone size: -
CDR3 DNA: TGTGCCAGCTCACCAGGGACTTTGCCAGATACGCAGTATTTT
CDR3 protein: CASSPGTLPDTQYF

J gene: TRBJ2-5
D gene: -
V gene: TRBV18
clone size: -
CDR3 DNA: TGTGCCAGCTCACCAAGTGAGCGGGAGACCCAGTACTTC
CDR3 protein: CASSPSERETQYF

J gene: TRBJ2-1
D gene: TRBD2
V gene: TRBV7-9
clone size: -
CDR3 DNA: TGTGCCAGCAGCTCTACCGGGACTAAGCGGTTCTTC
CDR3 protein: CASSSTGTKRFF

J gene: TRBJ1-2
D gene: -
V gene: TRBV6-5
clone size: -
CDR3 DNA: TGTGCCAGCGGGGGTCGGGGAGGCTACACCTTC
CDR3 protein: CASGGRGGYTF

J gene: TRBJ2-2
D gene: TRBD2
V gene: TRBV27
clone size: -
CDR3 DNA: TGTGCCAGCAGTTCCTGGCTTGGGACTAACGGCGGGGAGCTGTTTTTT
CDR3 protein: CASSSWLGTNGGELFF

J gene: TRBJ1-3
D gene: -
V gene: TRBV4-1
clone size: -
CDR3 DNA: TGCGCCAGCAGCCAAGATCGGAGTCAGAGCTCTGGAAACACCATATATTTT
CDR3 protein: CASSQDRSQSSGNTIYF

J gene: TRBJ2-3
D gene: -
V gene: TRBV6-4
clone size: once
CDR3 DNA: TGTGCCAGCAGTGAGTCCCTCTACGATACGCAGTATTTT
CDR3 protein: CASSESLYDTQYF

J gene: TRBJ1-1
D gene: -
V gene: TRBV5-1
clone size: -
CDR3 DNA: TGCGCCAGCAGCTTGGAAGTTGGGGGCAACACTGAAGCTTTCTTT
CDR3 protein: CASSLEVGGNTEAFF

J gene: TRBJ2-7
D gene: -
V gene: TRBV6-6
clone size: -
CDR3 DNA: TGTGCCAGCAGTTCGACCAAGGGGGGGGACTACGAGCAGTACTTC
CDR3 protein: CASSSTKGGDYEQYF

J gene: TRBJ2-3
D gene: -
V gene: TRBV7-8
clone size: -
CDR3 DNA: TGTGCCAGCAGCTTATGGCCCGGAGGAGGAGACTCCAGAAATACGCAGTATTTT
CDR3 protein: CASSLWPGGGDSRNTQYF

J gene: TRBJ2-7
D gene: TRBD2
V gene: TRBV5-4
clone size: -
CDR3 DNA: TGTGCCAGCAGCTACCCAGGGAGGGGGCAGTACTTC
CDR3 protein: CASSYPGRGQYF

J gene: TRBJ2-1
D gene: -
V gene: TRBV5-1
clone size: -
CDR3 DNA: TGCGCCAGCAGCTTGGGGCAAAGCGGAGGTCTGAATGAGCAGTTCTTC
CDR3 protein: CASSLGQSGGLNEQFF

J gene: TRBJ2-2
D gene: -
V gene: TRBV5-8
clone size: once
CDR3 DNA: TGTGCCAGCTGTAAAACCCCAGGGTTGAGCACCGGGGAGCTGTTTTTT
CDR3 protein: CASCKTPGLSTGELFF

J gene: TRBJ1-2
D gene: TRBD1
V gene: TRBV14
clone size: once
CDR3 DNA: TGTGCCAGCAGCTCTACTCAGGGGGCGCGGTATGGCTACACCTTC
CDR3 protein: CASSSTQGARYGYTF

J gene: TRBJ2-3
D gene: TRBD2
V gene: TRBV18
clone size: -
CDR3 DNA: TGTGCCAGCTCACCACAGCGGGGGAGCACAGATACGCAGTATTTT
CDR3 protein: CASSPQRGSTDTQYF

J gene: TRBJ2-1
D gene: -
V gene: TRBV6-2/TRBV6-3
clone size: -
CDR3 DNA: TGTGCCAGCAGTCAGACAGGAGACAATGAGCAGTTCTTC
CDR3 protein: CASSQTGDNEQFF

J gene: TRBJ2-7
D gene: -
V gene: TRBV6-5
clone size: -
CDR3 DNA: TGTGCCAGCAGGATACTACCCTCCTACGAGCAGTACTTC
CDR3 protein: CASRILPSYEQYF

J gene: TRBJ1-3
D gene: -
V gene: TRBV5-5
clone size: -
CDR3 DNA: TGTGCCAGCAGCTTGAACGGAAACACCATATATTTT
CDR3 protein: CASSLNGNTIYF

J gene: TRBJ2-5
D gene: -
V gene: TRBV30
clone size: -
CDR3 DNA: TGTGCCTGGAGTGTAGGGGGTGGGAGGACCCAGTACTTC
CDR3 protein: CAWSVGGGRTQYF

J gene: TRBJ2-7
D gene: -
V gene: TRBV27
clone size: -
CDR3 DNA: TGTGCCAGCTATTCAAGGGGCCTCTACGAGCAGTACTTC
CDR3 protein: CASYSRGLYEQYF

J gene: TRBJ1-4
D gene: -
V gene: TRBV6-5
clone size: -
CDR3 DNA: TGTGCCAGCAGTCGAGACAGCGCAACTAATGAAAAACTGTTTTTT
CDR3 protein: CASSRDSATNEKLFF

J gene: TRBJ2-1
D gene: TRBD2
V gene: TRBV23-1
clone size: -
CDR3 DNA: TGCGCCAGCAATGGACTAGCGGGAGGGCCGCTTGAGCAGTTCTTC
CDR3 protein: CASNGLAGGPLEQFF

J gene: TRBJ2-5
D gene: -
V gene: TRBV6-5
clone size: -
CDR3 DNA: TGTGCCAGCCTAAGGACAGCGATCCAAGAGACCCAGTACTTC
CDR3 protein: CASLRTAIQETQYF

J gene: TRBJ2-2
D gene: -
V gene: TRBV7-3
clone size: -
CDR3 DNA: TGTGCCAGCAGCTTAATGCAGGCTCCCGGGGAGCTGTTTTTT
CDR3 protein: CASSLMQAPGELFF

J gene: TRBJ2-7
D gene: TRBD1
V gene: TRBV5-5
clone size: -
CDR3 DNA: TGTGCCAGCAGCTTCGGGACAGGGACCTACGAGCAGTACTTC
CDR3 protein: CASSFGTGTYEQYF

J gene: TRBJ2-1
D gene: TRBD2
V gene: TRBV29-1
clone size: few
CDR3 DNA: TGCAGCGCAGTTACCGGGACTACGGGGCTCGCGTTCTTC
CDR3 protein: CSAVTGTTGLAFF

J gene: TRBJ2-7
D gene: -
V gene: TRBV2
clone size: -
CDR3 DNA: TGTGCCAGCAGTGAAGACGAAGGAGGGACCTACGAGCAGTACTTC
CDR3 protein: CASSEDEGGTYEQYF

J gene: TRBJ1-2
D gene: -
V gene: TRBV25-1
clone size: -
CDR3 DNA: TGTGCCAGCAGTAGAGCTTCGACTAACTATGGCTACACCTTC
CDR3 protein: CASSRASTNYGYTF

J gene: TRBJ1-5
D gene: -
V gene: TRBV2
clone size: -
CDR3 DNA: TGTGCCAGCAGAACAAAATCAGGGGCACAACAGCCCCAGCATTTT
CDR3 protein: CASRTKSGAQQPQHF

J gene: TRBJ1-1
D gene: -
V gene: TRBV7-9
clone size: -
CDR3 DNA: TGTGCCAGCAGCCCTCCGGGACCATCGTCCATGAACACTGAAGCTTTCTTT
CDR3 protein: CASSPPGPSSMNTEAFF

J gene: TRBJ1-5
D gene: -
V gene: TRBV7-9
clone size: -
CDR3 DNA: TGTGCCAGCAGCTTAACGACAGTCGATCAGCCCCAGCATTTT
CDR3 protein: CASSLTTVDQPQHF

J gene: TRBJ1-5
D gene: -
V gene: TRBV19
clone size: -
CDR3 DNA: TGTGCCAGTACATCGGCCTGGAGGGAGGGTCAGCCCCAGCATTTT
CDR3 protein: CASTSAWREGQPQHF

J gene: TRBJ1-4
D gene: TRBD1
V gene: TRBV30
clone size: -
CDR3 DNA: TGTGCCTGGAGATCTACCGGACAGGGGAAAAAACTGTTTTTT
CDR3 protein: CAWRSTGQGKKLFF